This is a list of T cell receptor beta chains from one sample in a study of T cells in Graves' hyperthyroidism and ophthalmopathy. MiXCR, run by TCRdb on the multiplex PCR reads, gives a single entry per CDR3 protein. The sample includes about 600,000 distinct CDR3 sequences, around 14% of them seen just once. The sequenced material came from blood. These receptors were collected from a woman aged 18 to 35 with Graves' ophthalmopathy. CDR3s include the opening cysteine and the closing phenylalanine or tryptophan. Each record gives: CDR3 DNA, CDR3 protein, V gene, clone size, D gene, J gene. A D gene is named only where the DNA matches it firmly. Clone sizes are given selectively: once, few, many, or a class where the clone is expanded.

DNA: TGTGCCACCAGCAGAGAGGGAGGCAATGAAAAACTGTTTTTT
CDR3: CATSREGGNEKLFF
V: TRBV15
size: -
D: -
J: TRBJ1-4

DNA: TGTGCCAGCCGGGGAAGTGGTCGGACCGGGGAGCTGTTTTTT
CDR3: CASRGSGRTGELFF
V: TRBV12-3/TRBV12-4
size: many
D: -
J: TRBJ2-2

DNA: TGTGCCAGCAGCCCGGGACTAGCGATCCCGTTCTTC
CDR3: CASSPGLAIPFF
V: TRBV14
size: -
D: TRBD2
J: TRBJ2-1

DNA: TGTGCCAGCAGCGTGGGTCCAGGGCGTTCCTACGAGCAGTACTTC
CDR3: CASSVGPGRSYEQYF
V: TRBV7-9
size: -
D: -
J: TRBJ2-7

DNA: TGTGCCAGCTCCCCACAGGGACCCAATAGCAATCAGCCCCAGCATTTT
CDR3: CASSPQGPNSNQPQHF
V: TRBV18
size: many
D: -
J: TRBJ1-5

DNA: TGCAGTGCTAGAGATTGGTCGGGACTCGAATTCTACGAGCAGTACTTC
CDR3: CSARDWSGLEFYEQYF
V: TRBV20-1
size: few
D: -
J: TRBJ2-7

DNA: TGTGCCAGCAGCCTACAGGGTGCGGATAATTCACCCCTCCACTTT
CDR3: CASSLQGADNSPLHF
V: TRBV12-3/TRBV12-4
size: few
D: -
J: TRBJ1-6

DNA: TGTGCCAGCTCACCATCGACATATGAGCATGAAAAACTGTTTTTT
CDR3: CASSPSTYEHEKLFF
V: TRBV18
size: many
D: -
J: TRBJ1-4

DNA: TGTGCCTGGGACGGACTAGCGGACACCGGGGAGCTGTTTTTT
CDR3: CAWDGLADTGELFF
V: TRBV30
size: few
D: TRBD2
J: TRBJ2-2

DNA: TGTGCCACCAGTGCCCAGACTAGCGGGAGAACCTACAATGAGCAGTTCTTC
CDR3: CATSAQTSGRTYNEQFF
V: TRBV24-1
size: few
D: TRBD2
J: TRBJ2-1

DNA: TGCAGCGTTGAAGAGGAGGCAGCGGGAGGGAGGAATGAGCAGTTCTTC
CDR3: CSVEEEAAGGRNEQFF
V: TRBV29-1
size: many
D: TRBD2
J: TRBJ2-1

DNA: TGTGCCAGCAGCGCCCGACTAGCGGGGGGGGATAAAATCGCCAATGAGCAGTTCTTC
CDR3: CASSARLAGGDKIANEQFF
V: TRBV7-6
size: -
D: TRBD2
J: TRBJ2-1

DNA: TGCGCCAGCGGCCAGCAGAGCGGGAGCGGGGAGCTGTTTTTT
CDR3: CASGQQSGSGELFF
V: TRBV4-1
size: -
D: TRBD2
J: TRBJ2-2

DNA: TGTGCCACCCGACAGGGGGCGAGAAAAAATTCACCCCTCCACTTT
CDR3: CATRQGARKNSPLHF
V: TRBV19
size: few
D: TRBD1
J: TRBJ1-6

DNA: TGTGCCAGCAGCTTAGTCGGAGACCGACTAGCGGAGACCCAGTACTTC
CDR3: CASSLVGDRLAETQYF
V: TRBV7-9
size: many
D: TRBD2
J: TRBJ2-5

DNA: TGTGCCATCAGCTCCGGGACAACTAACTATGGCTACATCTTC
CDR3: CAISSGTTNYGYIF
V: TRBV10-3
size: -
D: -
J: TRBJ1-2

DNA: TGTGCCAGCAGTTTGGCAGGGGGATCGAACACTGAAGCTTTCTTT
CDR3: CASSLAGGSNTEAFF
V: TRBV12-3/TRBV12-4
size: many
D: TRBD1
J: TRBJ1-1

DNA: TGCGCCAGCAGCCAAGGGACTGTCCCGGCCTACGAGCAGTACTTC
CDR3: CASSQGTVPAYEQYF
V: TRBV4-1
size: -
D: -
J: TRBJ2-7

DNA: TGTGCCAGCAGCAGACCGCTAGCGGGTAACCAAGAGACCCAGTACTTC
CDR3: CASSRPLAGNQETQYF
V: TRBV28
size: many
D: TRBD2
J: TRBJ2-5

DNA: TGTGCCAGCAGCCAAGATGGACTAGCGGGGGATATTAGCTCCTACAGTGAGCAGTTCTTC
CDR3: CASSQDGLAGDISSYSEQFF
V: TRBV3-1
size: -
D: TRBD2
J: TRBJ2-1

DNA: TGTGCCAGCAGCCCAAGGGACATGGCTAACTACGAGCAGTACTTC
CDR3: CASSPRDMANYEQYF
V: TRBV13
size: -
D: -
J: TRBJ2-7

DNA: TGTGCCAGCAGTCTCCGACTTGGGCGAGAGACCCAGTACTTC
CDR3: CASSLRLGRETQYF
V: TRBV2
size: many
D: -
J: TRBJ2-5

DNA: TGTGCCAGCGAGAGGGTCGGCTATGGCTACACCTTC
CDR3: CASERVGYGYTF
V: TRBV28
size: -
D: -
J: TRBJ1-2

DNA: TGTGCCAGCAAGGGGACAGGGAGTAATGAAAAACTGTTTTTT
CDR3: CASKGTGSNEKLFF
V: TRBV6-1
size: -
D: TRBD1
J: TRBJ1-4

DNA: TGTGCCAGCAGAGGTCTTGCCAACACAGATACGCAGTATTTT
CDR3: CASRGLANTDTQYF
V: TRBV11-1
size: many
D: -
J: TRBJ2-3

DNA: TGTGCCAGCAGCTTAGTAGCGGGAGTGGCAGATACGCAGTATTTT
CDR3: CASSLVAGVADTQYF
V: TRBV7-9
size: -
D: TRBD2
J: TRBJ2-3

DNA: TGTGCCAGCAGCTTAGCTAGCGGGTCCCACAATGAGCAGTTCTTC
CDR3: CASSLASGSHNEQFF
V: TRBV7-6
size: -
D: TRBD2
J: TRBJ2-1

DNA: TGCAGCGTTGGGCCGGCTAGCACAGATACGCAGTATTTT
CDR3: CSVGPASTDTQYF
V: TRBV29-1
size: many
D: -
J: TRBJ2-3

DNA: TGTGCCAGCAGCCAAGGCGACGGACTAGCGGGGGACTACGAGCAGTACTTC
CDR3: CASSQGDGLAGDYEQYF
V: TRBV4-2
size: many
D: TRBD2
J: TRBJ2-7

DNA: TGTGCCAGCAGTGGGGGACTAGCGGGAGCAATGCAGTACTTC
CDR3: CASSGGLAGAMQYF
V: TRBV2
size: once
D: TRBD2
J: TRBJ2-7

DNA: TGTGCCATCAGGACATCCACTAGCACAGATACGCAGTATTTT
CDR3: CAIRTSTSTDTQYF
V: TRBV10-3
size: many
D: -
J: TRBJ2-3

DNA: TGTGCCAGCAGTGGCAGAGGACTAGCGGGAGGACCCACAGATACGCAGTATTTT
CDR3: CASSGRGLAGGPTDTQYF
V: TRBV27
size: many
D: TRBD2
J: TRBJ2-3

DNA: TGTGCCAGCAGCTTAGCTTGGGATATCCTAGGCTACAATGAGCAGTTCTTC
CDR3: CASSLAWDILGYNEQFF
V: TRBV7-2
size: -
D: -
J: TRBJ2-1

DNA: TGTGCCAGCAGCTTATCGACAGACTATGGCTACACCTTC
CDR3: CASSLSTDYGYTF
V: TRBV7-3
size: many
D: -
J: TRBJ1-2

DNA: TGTGCCAGCAGCTTAGGACGACTCCAAGAGACCCAGTACTTC
CDR3: CASSLGRLQETQYF
V: TRBV7-2
size: many
D: -
J: TRBJ2-5

DNA: TGTGCCACCAGTGCGTACACTAACTATGGCTACACCTTC
CDR3: CATSAYTNYGYTF
V: TRBV24-1
size: many
D: -
J: TRBJ1-2

DNA: TGTGCCAGCAGCCAGGACAGGGATGAGACCCAGTACTTC
CDR3: CASSQDRDETQYF
V: TRBV7-3
size: few
D: TRBD1
J: TRBJ2-5

DNA: TGTGCCAGCACAGGGACAACCTACGAGCAGTACTTC
CDR3: CASTGTTYEQYF
V: TRBV28
size: many
D: -
J: TRBJ2-7

DNA: TGTGCCAGCAGCTTAGAGACAGGGGGAGGTTACGAGCAGTACTTC
CDR3: CASSLETGGGYEQYF
V: TRBV7-2
size: many
D: TRBD1
J: TRBJ2-7

DNA: TGTGCCAGCAGGAGGGGGGTTGACTATGGCTACACCTTC
CDR3: CASRRGVDYGYTF
V: TRBV11-2
size: few
D: -
J: TRBJ1-2

DNA: TGTGCCAGCAGAGAAGTGGCCCCCTCTACTGAAGCTTTCTTT
CDR3: CASREVAPSTEAFF
V: TRBV27
size: many
D: -
J: TRBJ1-1

DNA: TGTGCCAGCAGCCGACAGGGGGTCAACACCGGGGAGCAGTTCTTC
CDR3: CASSRQGVNTGEQFF
V: TRBV12-3/TRBV12-4
size: -
D: TRBD1
J: TRBJ2-1